Given below is one T cell receptor beta chain in context. This record comes from a study of blood T cell repertoires in COVID-19. The CDR3 is made up of 13 amino acids. With 6 bases clipped from V and 7 bases from J, the junction kept 7 bases outside the gene matches. The authors' processing: Amplification of reference gene primers was used by the study to estimate nucleated cell counts. Assay used: immunoSEQ multiplex PCR; TCRdb lists only in-frame clones, some missing. The V and J calls and clone size come from that table; D and trimming were worked out from the DNA. The sample contains fewer than 250,000 clones, about 87% of which appear only once.

Sequenced material: PBMCs or T cells enriched from blood (not recorded which). V is TRBV12-3 or TRBV12-4 and J is TRBJ1-2, with 8 bases fitting TRBD1. The TCR was taken from a young woman with acute COVID-19. CDR3 residues: CASSPQGEGGYTF. The CDR3 DNA reads as TGTGCCAGCAGCCCACAGGGGGAAGGTGGCTACACCTTC.